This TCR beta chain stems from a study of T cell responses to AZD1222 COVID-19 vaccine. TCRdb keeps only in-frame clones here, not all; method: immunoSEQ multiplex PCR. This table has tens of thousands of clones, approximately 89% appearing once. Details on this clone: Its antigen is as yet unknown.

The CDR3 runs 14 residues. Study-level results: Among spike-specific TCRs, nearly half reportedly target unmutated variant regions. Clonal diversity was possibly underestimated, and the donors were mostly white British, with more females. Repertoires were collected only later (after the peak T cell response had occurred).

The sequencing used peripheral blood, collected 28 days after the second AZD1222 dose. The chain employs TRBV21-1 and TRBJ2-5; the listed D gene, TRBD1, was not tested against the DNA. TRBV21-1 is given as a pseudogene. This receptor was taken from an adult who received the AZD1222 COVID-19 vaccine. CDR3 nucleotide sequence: TGTGCCAGCAGTAAAGGGACAGGTCGAGAGACCCAGTACTTC. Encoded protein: CASSKGTGRETQYF.